This T cell receptor beta chain appears in the sequencing data of a study of identical twins. This clonotype was counted a few times. Germline V lookup: CDR1 KGHDR, CDR2 SFDVKD. The CDR3 runs 17 residues. V shed 3 bases and J 0 bases; nucleotides not matched to a gene: 2. Each CDR3 protein is one row after TCRdb ran MiXCR on the 5' RACE reads. The sample yields 1.5 million to 2 million distinct CDR3 sequences, less than 40% seen once. The TCR sequence derives from a newborn girl in good health. The rearrangement uses TRBV24-1 and TRBJ2-1, with 12 nucleotides matching TRBD2. The material sequenced was cord blood. This chain's CDR3 is CATSDATSGSSYNEQFF. As DNA, the CDR3 is TGTGCCACCAGTGATGCGACTAGCGGGAGCTCCTACAATGAGCAGTTCTTC.